Here is one T cell receptor beta chain with its context. Germline CDR1 KGHSH, CDR2 LQKENI. This CDR3 has 18 residues. V lost 5 bases, J lost 0 bases, and 11 bases stayed unmatched. Measured with immunoSEQ multiplex PCR; TCRdb has only the in-frame clones, and not every one. Seen here are 19,000 or so clones, 70% to 90% observed once, and the top ten hold roughly 1.3%. The data originate from a study of T cell changes during pregnancy in multiple sclerosis. The rearrangement uses TRBV18 and TRBJ2-1; TRBD2 aligns across 9 bases. This receptor was obtained from a female donor in good health, enrolled as a control in a pregnancy study. This material consisted of CD4+ T cells from peripheral blood mononuclear cells, taken in the first trimester of pregnancy. The chain's CDR3 is CASSSPSLAGSSYNEQFF. As DNA, the CDR3 is TGTGCCAGCTCATCCCCGTCTCTAGCGGGGAGCTCCTACAATGAGCAGTTCTTC.